This entry lists 29 T cell receptor beta chains sequenced from one sample in a study of PD-1 blockade in classical Hodgkin lymphoma. Clones were read by immunoSEQ multiplex PCR, and TCRdb kept only the in-frame ones, dropping some. There are 18,000 or so clones in the sample; approximately 83% occur only once, and roughly 1.3% lies in the top ten. Time point meaning: newly diagnosed, previously untreated cHL patient sample. Magnetic negative selection was used to purify CD4+ T cells from PBMCs that had been thawed. The sequenced sample was CD4+ T cells from blood. These TCRs come from a human donor with classical Hodgkin lymphoma.

The chain recombines TRBV6-1 with TRBJ1-6; 10 bases map to TRBD1. V was clipped by 1 base and J by 9 bases; unmatched bases: 0. This CDR3 has 14 amino acids. CDR1 is MNHNS, CDR2 SASEGT, per germline. The CDR3 protein is CASSEGTGGSPLHF. CDR3 coding DNA: TGTGCCAGCAGTGAAGGGACAGGGGGTTCACCCCTCCACTTT.

The chain links TRBV28 to TRBJ2-3; D is unresolved. CDR3 length: 13 residues. The germline V gene encodes CDR1 MDHEN and CDR2 SYDVKM. V lost 10 bases and J 2 bases, leaving 13 bases between the germline ends. The CDR3: CATLDTDTDTQYF. For the CDR3, the DNA is TGTGCCACGCTTGACACGGACACAGATACGCAGTATTTT. Full variable domain (remainder filled in from reference TRBV28 and TRBJ2-3): DVKVTQSSRYLVKRTGEKVFLECVQDMDHENMFWYRQDPGLGLRLIYFSYDVKMKEKGDIPEGYSVSREKKERFSLILESASTNQTSMYLCATLDTDTDTQYFGPGTRLTVL.

This clone was recorded only once. V usage is TRBV7-2 and J usage is TRBJ2-3; D is possibly TRBD2 (5 bases). This CDR3 has 15 residues. Per the germline V gene, CDR1 is SGHTA and CDR2 is FQGNSA. Between the trimmed V and J ends, which lost 2 bases and 2 bases, there was a span of 11 bases. CDR3 bases: TGTGCCAGCAGCTTAAGCGGCCCGCTCACAGATACGCAGTATTTT. The encoded protein is CASSLSGPLTDTQYF.

This clone was recorded a few times. This chain links TRBV11-2 with TRBJ1-1, with a possible D match to TRBD1 (5 bases). Germline loops: CDR1 SGHAT, CDR2 FQNNGV. The CDR3 extends over 12 amino acids. Deletions cut 2 bases from V and 6 bases from J, with 7 bases between. CDR3 DNA: TGTGCCAGCAGCTTATCAGGGTCTGAAGCTTTCTTT. Residues: CASSLSGSEAFF. Combining the CDR3 with reference TRBV11-2 and TRBJ1-1 gives the whole variable domain EAGVAQSPRYKIIEKRQSVAFWCNPISGHATLYWYQQILGQGPKLLIQFQNNGVVDDSQLPKDRFSAERLKGVDSTLKIQPAKLEDSAVYLCASSLSGSEAFFGQGTRLTVV.

The V gene is TRBV19, the J gene TRBJ2-5; D is unresolved. The CDR3 runs to 13 residues. Germline V gene sequence: CDR1 LNHDA, CDR2 SQIVND (reference sequence). Between the trimmed V and J ends, which lost 6 bases and 4 bases, there was a span of 12 bases. Here the CDR3 reads CASRRSATETQYF. The CDR3 nucleotides read TGTGCCAGTAGAAGGAGCGCGACAGAGACCCAGTACTTC.

This chain joins TRBV7-2 and TRBJ1-5, with D tentatively TRBD1 (5 bases). The V end was cut by 5 bases, the J end by 4 bases, with 18 bases between. This CDR3 contains 16 residues. Germline lookup yields CDR1 SGHTA and CDR2 FQGNSA. This chain's CDR3 is CASSQRGGVRNQPQHF. The DNA of the CDR3 is TGTGCCAGCAGCCAACGGGGGGGGGTGAGAAATCAGCCCCAGCATTTT.

This chain links TRBV15 with TRBJ2-7; D ambiguous. Trimming stripped 3 bases from V and 3 bases from J, with 9 bases between. This CDR3 comprises 13 residues. Germline V CDR1 and CDR2: LNHNV, YYDKDF (reference sequence). The CDR3, as DNA: TGTGCCACCAGCAGGGCGGTGGGCTACGAGCAGTACTTC. This codes for CATSRAVGYEQYF.

The V call is TRBV28, the J call TRBJ2-7; the D gene is possibly TRBD1 (6 bases). Germline V gene data show CDR1 as MDHEN and CDR2 as SYDVKM. The CDR3 extends over 12 amino acids. The V end lost 3 bases, the J end lost 6 bases, and 9 bases lay between the germline ends. CDR3 nucleotide sequence: TGTGCCAGCAGTTTTATCAGGGGCGAGCAGTACTTC. Translated: CASSFIRGEQYF.

Points on this clone: The sample carries other DNA sequences with the same CDR3. The chain has TRBV6-5 and TRBJ1-1; possibly TRBD1 for D (5 bases). Trimming left V 6 bases short and J 1 base short, with 9 bases between. The CDR3 has 13 residues. Germline CDR1 is MNHEY and CDR2 is SVGAGI. For the CDR3, the DNA is TGTGCCAGCAGGAGGGGAAGGAACACTGAAGCTTTCTTT. Translation gives CASRRGRNTEAFF.

V is TRBV21-1 and J is TRBJ2-4; the D call in the table, TRBD2, was not verified against the DNA. TRBV21-1 is a recognized pseudogene. This CDR3 has 15 residues. CDR3 nucleotides: TGTGCCAGCAGCCTAGGGACTAAAGCCAAAAACATTCAGTACTTC. This codes for CASSLGTKAKNIQYF.

This chain joins TRBV10-2 and TRBJ2-5, with D uncertain. CDR1 WSHSY and CDR2 SAAADI come from the germline V gene. CDR3 length: 13 residues. V lost 6 bases and J 2 bases, leaving 10 bases between the germline ends. The CDR3 sequence is CASSLLVQETQYF. The CDR3 DNA reads as TGCGCCAGCAGCCTTCTTGTTCAAGAGACCCAGTACTTC.

The chain joins TRBV5-6 to TRBJ1-2; perhaps TRBD1 as D (5 bases). Trimming shortened V by 3 bases and J by 4 bases, and 10 bases separated the two germline ends. Germline V lookup: CDR1 SGHDT, CDR2 YYEEEE. There are 13 residues in the CDR3. CDR3 loop: CASSYPGAYGYTF. In nucleotides, the CDR3 is TGTGCCAGCAGCTACCCCGGGGCCTATGGCTACACCTTC.

The chain combines TRBV5-4 with TRBJ2-1; 7 bases match TRBD2. Losses at the gene ends were 2 bases for V and 2 bases for J; bases not matched to a gene: 4. From germline, CDR1 is SGHNT and CDR2 YYREEE (reference sequence). The CDR3 is 15 amino acids. The CDR3 sequence: CASSFGGSAYNEQFF. CDR3 DNA sequence: TGTGCCAGCAGCTTCGGCGGGAGTGCCTACAATGAGCAGTTCTTC.

The V and J genes are TRBV19 and TRBJ1-1; 7 nucleotides match TRBD1. Germline-derived CDR1 and CDR2 are LNHDA and SQIVND (reference sequence). The J segment lost 7 bases and the V segment lost 7 bases, leaving 9 bases of the junction unmatched. There are 13 residues in the CDR3. CDR3 nucleotide sequence: TGTGCCAGTACCTTGAACAGGGGTAATGAAGCTTTCTTT. It encodes CASTLNRGNEAFF.

The chain joins TRBV18 to TRBJ2-5, with D perhaps TRBD1 (7 bases). Trimming took off 2 bases at V and 5 bases at J, with 12 bases between the two ends. Germline loops: CDR1 KGHSH, CDR2 LQKENI. The CDR3 has 14 residues. The CDR3 DNA sequence: TGTGCCAGCTCACCAGGAGGGGGCAAGGAGACCCAGTACTTC. This codes for CASSPGGGKETQYF.

This CDR3 reads CATINPGQIYGYTF. In DNA form, the CDR3 reads TGTGCCACCATAAATCCGGGACAGATCTATGGCTACACCTTC. V gene TRBV19 combines with J gene TRBJ1-2; TRBD1 aligns across 7 bases. The germline V gene has CDR1 LNHDA and CDR2 SQIVND (reference sequence). The trim removed 10 bases at V and 4 bases at J, leaving 12 bases unmatched. CDR3 length equals 14 residues.

In this sample, this clone turned up once. The DNA of the CDR3 is TGTGCCAGCAGCTTTACAGGGGGCTATGGCTACACCTTC. It encodes CASSFTGGYGYTF. The chain employs TRBV11-1 and TRBJ1-2; TRBD1 matches 8 bases. The trim removed 3 bases at V and 4 bases at J, leaving 1 base unmatched. This CDR3 is built from 13 residues. CDR1 SGHAT and CDR2 FQDESV come from the germline V gene (reference sequence).

The gene calls are TRBV27 and TRBJ2-3, with D perhaps being TRBD1 or TRBD2 (5 bases each). CDR3 size: 15 residues. CDR1 is MNHEY, CDR2 SMNVEV, per germline (reference sequence). V was clipped by 5 bases and J by 5 bases, with 17 bases between them. CDR3 nucleotides: TGTGCCAGCAGTCCAGGGATCTCAGGAGGAGATACGCAGTATTTT. Translation: CASSPGISGGDTQYF.

The chain combines TRBV6-5 with TRBJ2-1; D remains unclear. Germline values: CDR1 MNHEY, CDR2 SVGAGI. This CDR3 has 13 residues. Trimming removed 3 bases from V and 6 bases from J, with 9 bases in between. CDR3 sequence (DNA): TGTGCCAGCAGTTATCTACTCTCCAATGAGCAGTTCTTC. Protein sequence: CASSYLLSNEQFF.

The chain uses TRBV25-1 and TRBJ2-5, with D possibly being TRBD1 (5 bases). This CDR3 is built from 14 residues. V was trimmed by 1 base and J by 2 bases, leaving 8 bases between them. CDR1 is MGHDK, CDR2 SYGVNS, per germline. CDR3 in amino acids: CASSESRAQETQYF. The CDR3, as DNA: TGTGCCAGCAGTGAATCCAGGGCGCAAGAGACCCAGTACTTC. Supplemented by reference TRBV25-1 and TRBJ2-5, the full variable domain reads EADIYQTPRYLVIGTGKKITLECSQTMGHDKMYWYQQDPGMELHLIHYSYGVNSTEKGDLSSESTVSRIRTEHFPLTLESARPSHTSQYLCASSESRAQETQYFGPGTRLLVL.

The chain has TRBV6-6 and TRBJ1-1; tentatively, D is TRBD1 (5 bases). Trimming shortened V by 7 bases and J by 2 bases, and 17 bases separated the two germline ends. CDR3 length: 15 amino acids. Germline V gives CDR1 MNHNY, CDR2 SVGAGI (reference sequence). CDR3 sequence (DNA): TGTGCCAGCAAAGTTTCGAGCAGGGTAAACACTGAAGCTTTCTTT. Its protein is CASKVSSRVNTEAFF.

The chain joins TRBV6-5 to TRBJ2-2; D not resolved. Trimming left V 2 bases short and J 3 bases short, with 7 bases between. The CDR3 runs to 14 residues. The germline CDR1 and CDR2 sequences are MNHEY and SVGAGI. DNA for the CDR3: TGTGCCAGCAGTTACGAGAGTTACACCGGGGAGCTGTTTTTT. Its translation: CASSYESYTGELFF.

The CDR3 nucleotides are TGTGCCAGCAGTTCCCCCGGGACTGTCTACGAGCAGTACTTC. It specifies CASSSPGTVYEQYF. The chain combines TRBV28 with TRBJ2-7, with D tentatively TRBD2 (6 bases). Germline assignment: CDR1 MDHEN and CDR2 SYDVKM. Trimming shortened V by 4 bases and J by 3 bases, and 13 bases separated the two germline ends. CDR3 length: 14 amino acids. The entire variable domain, with the rest obtained from reference TRBV28 and TRBJ2-7, is as follows: DVKVTQSSRYLVKRTGEKVFLECVQDMDHENMFWYRQDPGLGLRLIYFSYDVKMKEKGDIPEGYSVSREKKERFSLILESASTNQTSMYLCASSSPGTVYEQYFGPGTRLTVT.

The chain's CDR3 is CATSRAASPLRDITYNEQFF. As DNA, the CDR3 is TGTGCCACCAGCAGAGCGGCCTCCCCCCTGCGGGACATTACCTACAATGAGCAGTTCTTC. The rearrangement links TRBV15 to TRBJ2-1; D is perhaps TRBD1 or TRBD2 (6 bases each). Germline V gene sequence: CDR1 LNHNV, CDR2 YYDKDF (reference sequence). The CDR3 is made up of 20 amino acids. Trimming stripped 1 base from V and 2 bases from J, with 24 bases between.

In nucleotides, the CDR3 is TGTGCCAGCAGCTTAGGACACGCGAACACTGAAGCTTTCTTT. Amino acids: CASSLGHANTEAFF. The chain has TRBV7-3 and TRBJ1-1, with D possibly matching TRBD1 (5 bases). This CDR3 region has 14 residues. CDR1 is SGHTA, CDR2 FQGTGA, per germline. V lost 2 bases and J 1 base, leaving 8 bases between the germline ends.

The chain carries TRBV7-9 and TRBJ2-7; no clear D gene. V lost 0 bases and J 2 bases, leaving 8 bases between the germline ends. The CDR3 spans 14 residues. CDR1 and CDR2 from the germline V gene are SEHNR and FQNEAQ (reference sequence). The CDR3 spells CASSLALSPYEQYF. CDR3 coding DNA: TGTGCCAGCAGCTTAGCGCTAAGTCCCTACGAGCAGTACTTC.

Only one count was recorded for this clone. The chain employs TRBV5-6 and TRBJ2-3; 9 bases fit TRBD2. The germline V gene has CDR1 SGHDT and CDR2 YYEEEE. Losses at the gene ends were 0 bases for V and 1 base for J; bases not matched to a gene: 9. The CDR3 consists of 18 residues. CDR3 residues: CASSLGQGWTSGTDTQYF. In DNA, the CDR3 is TGTGCCAGCAGCTTGGGACAGGGTTGGACTAGCGGCACAGATACGCAGTATTTT. Combining the CDR3 with reference TRBV5-6 and TRBJ2-3 gives the whole variable domain DAGVTQSPTHLIKTRGQQVTLRCSPKSGHDTVSWYQQALGQGPQFIFQYYEEEERQRGNFPDRFSGHQFPNYSSELNVNALLLGDSALYLCASSLGQGWTSGTDTQYFGPGTRLTVL.

The V gene is TRBV27, the J gene TRBJ2-3, with a weak D call TRBD1 (5 bases). The CDR3 has 14 residues. The V gene lost 5 bases and the J gene lost 6 bases, with 15 bases spanning the gap. Germline values: CDR1 MNHEY, CDR2 SMNVEV (reference sequence). The CDR3 region has the DNA TGTGCCAGCAGTCCAGCAGGGTTTGGGGATACGCAGTATTTT. Its translation: CASSPAGFGDTQYF.

This sequence joins TRBV28 and TRBJ1-1; TRBD1 matches 8 bases. CDR3 length equals 12 residues. The V and J ends lost 6 bases and 7 bases, in that order; junction bases with no gene match: 4. Germline assignment: CDR1 MDHEN and CDR2 SYDVKM. The CDR3 spells CASRPGTGEAFF. CDR3 in DNA: TGTGCCAGCAGGCCCGGGACAGGTGAAGCTTTCTTT.